The source of this TCR beta chain is a study of early T cells in non-severe SARS-CoV-2 infection. This clonotype was detected a few times. Germline CDR1 and CDR2: DFQATT and SNEGSKA (reference sequence). The CDR3 is 13 amino acids. The germline V and J ends were trimmed by 4 bases and 6 bases, with 12 bases remaining between them. TCRdb analysed the 5' RACE reads with MiXCR anew, one entry per CDR3 protein. The sample has approximately 70,000 distinct CDR3 sequences; approximately 13% are singletons. The rearrangement uses TRBV20-1 and TRBJ2-2; D call uncertain. The input for sequencing was whole blood, taken at baseline. This sequence was found in an adult who was a healthcare worker with PCR-confirmed SARS-CoV-2 infection or an uninfected control (not recorded which). CDR3 protein: CSANLHVAGELFF. As DNA, the CDR3 is TGCAGTGCTAACCTTCACGTCGCCGGGGAGCTGTTTTTT.